The 25 T cell receptor beta chains below were found in one sample sequenced in a study of cytomegalovirus exposure and HLA in healthy donors. This PCR relied on a set of 60 Vbeta primers and 13 Jbeta primers. TCRdb's copy holds only in-frame clones and misses some; the assay was immunoSEQ multiplex PCR. The table records approximately 60,000 clones, roughly 80% of them present only once. The sample was PBMCs. Source of these receptors: a man aged 25-45 years in good health and CMV-seronegative.

CDR3 in amino acids: CASSVQGGYGYTF. The CDR3 DNA sequence: TGTGCCAGCAGTGTGCAGGGGGGCTATGGCTACACCTTC. The rearrangement links TRBV2 to TRBJ1-2, with 7 bases aligning to TRBD1. V gave up 4 bases and J gave up 4 bases; unmatched junction bases: 3. The CDR3 runs to 13 residues. Per germline, CDR1 SNHLY and CDR2 FYNNEI.

The V and J genes are TRBV6-5 and TRBJ1-1; D possibly corresponds to TRBD1 (5 bases). V lost 7 bases and J 3 bases, leaving 12 bases between the germline ends. Germline V gene data show CDR1 as MNHEY and CDR2 as SVGAGI. This CDR3 has 13 amino acids. CDR3 in amino acids: CASTIGGYTEAFF. The CDR3 region has the DNA TGTGCCAGCACTATCGGGGGTTACACTGAAGCTTTCTTT.

The rearrangement links TRBV4-1 to TRBJ1-1, with TRBD1 matching 9 bases. Unmatched junction bases numbered 3, after V lost 2 bases and J lost 2 bases. The CDR3 is 15 amino acids. The germline V gene encodes CDR1 MGHRA and CDR2 YSYEKL. CDR3: CASSQTGGSNTEAFF. The CDR3 nucleotides read TGCGCCAGCAGCCAAACAGGGGGCTCAAACACTGAAGCTTTCTTT.

The chain carries TRBV18 and TRBJ2-1, with D tentatively TRBD2 (5 bases). Per the germline V gene, CDR1 is KGHSH and CDR2 is LQKENI. Trimming stripped 3 bases from V and 7 bases from J, with 13 bases between. The CDR3 runs 14 residues. DNA of the CDR3: TGTGCCAGCTCACCTCGGGTCCTAGCAAATGAGCAGTTCTTC. This sequence encodes CASSPRVLANEQFF.

This clone was observed once. This chain connects TRBV6-1 to TRBJ2-2; 11 bases align to TRBD1. The CDR3 consists of 15 residues. Germline V gene lookup returns CDR1 MNHNS and CDR2 SASEGT. The ends lost 6 bases at V and 5 bases at J; junction bases unmatched: 5. This CDR3 reads CASRGQGAITGELFF. DNA for the CDR3: TGTGCCAGCAGAGGACAGGGGGCTATAACCGGGGAGCTGTTTTTT.

The chain's CDR3 is CASSEEGRGNGYTF. CDR3 nucleotides: TGTGCCAGCAGTGAAGAGGGCAGGGGAAACGGCTACACCTTC. This sequence joins TRBV2 and TRBJ1-2; tentative D call: TRBD1 (6 bases). Germline CDR1 reads SNHLY; CDR2 reads FYNNEI. V gave up 1 base and J gave up 8 bases, with 14 bases separating them. There are 14 residues in the CDR3.

This rearrangement joins TRBV5-1 to TRBJ1-1; the match to TRBD1 covers 7 bases. CDR1 is SGHRS, CDR2 YFSETQ, per germline. Trimming at V came to 4 bases and at J to 3 bases, leaving 6 bases not matched to a gene. This CDR3 has 14 amino acids. CDR3 sequence reads: CASSTQGLDTEAFF. DNA for the CDR3: TGCGCCAGCAGCACACAGGGGTTGGACACTGAAGCTTTCTTT.

This rearrangement joins TRBV19 to TRBJ1-1, with TRBD1 matching over 7 bases. The CDR3 is made up of 14 amino acids. Germline CDR1 and CDR2: LNHDA and SQIVND (reference sequence). V shed 7 bases and J 0 bases; nucleotides not matched to a gene: 5. CDR3 sequence (DNA): TGTGCCAGTACCGGCGACAGGGTGAACACTGAAGCTTTCTTT. Protein product: CASTGDRVNTEAFF.

This clone came up a few times. J is TRBJ2-3 and V is TRBV5-6, with D perhaps matching TRBD1 (6 bases). The CDR3 is made up of 12 amino acids. The V gene lost 4 bases and the J gene lost 5 bases, with 8 bases spanning the gap. The germline CDR1 and CDR2 sequences are SGHDT and YYEEEE. The CDR3 coding sequence is TGTGCCAGCAGCCGACAGGAAGATACGCAGTATTTT. Protein sequence: CASSRQEDTQYF.

V and J are TRBV7-8 and TRBJ2-7, with 9 bases that match TRBD1. The germline gives CDR1 SGHVS, CDR2 FQNEAQ. V shed 4 bases and J 3 bases; nucleotides not matched to a gene: 7. The CDR3 has 15 residues. CDR3 sequence reads: CASSWLTGGGYEQYF. The CDR3 region has the DNA TGTGCCAGCAGCTGGTTGACAGGGGGAGGCTACGAGCAGTACTTC. Supplemented by reference TRBV7-8 and TRBJ2-7, the full variable domain reads GAGVSQSPRYKVAKRGQDVALRCDPISGHVSLFWYQQALGQGPEFLTYFQNEAQLDKSGLPSDRFFAERPEGSVSTLKIQRTQQEDSAVYLCASSWLTGGGYEQYFGPGTRLTVT.

The J gene is TRBJ1-1, the V gene TRBV5-1; TRBD1 is a possible D gene (5 bases). The ends were cut back, 0 bases at V and 8 bases at J, with 11 bases in the middle. CDR3 length equals 13 residues. CDR1 and CDR2 from the germline V gene are SGHRS and YFSETQ. The CDR3 is CASSLDLWGEAFF. CDR3 DNA sequence: TGCGCCAGCAGCTTGGATCTGTGGGGCGAAGCTTTCTTT.

The gene calls are TRBV30 and TRBJ2-2; no clear D. Per the germline V gene, CDR1 is GTSNPN and CDR2 is SVGIG (reference sequence). The CDR3 has 12 residues. With 2 bases removed from V and 6 bases from J, the gap between germline ends came to 7 bases. The CDR3 loop reads CAWSYQAGELFF. CDR3 coding DNA: TGTGCCTGGAGTTATCAGGCCGGGGAGCTGTTTTTT.

The chain couples TRBV4-1 to TRBJ1-4; no clear D gene. The CDR3 has 14 residues. Germline V CDR1 and CDR2: MGHRA, YSYEKL. Between the trimmed V and J ends, which lost 2 bases and 6 bases, there was a span of 10 bases. The CDR3 is CASSQPEVHEKLFF. DNA for the CDR3: TGCGCCAGCAGCCAACCGGAGGTGCATGAAAAACTGTTTTTT.

The chain recombines TRBV7-9 with TRBJ1-4, with 11 bases lining up with TRBD1. CDR1 is SEHNR, CDR2 FQNEAQ, per germline (reference sequence). Trimming at V came to 5 bases and at J to 8 bases, leaving 7 bases not matched to a gene. The CDR3 contains 15 residues. The DNA for the CDR3 is TGTGCCAGCAGCGTGGACAGGGGGCAGTGGGAAAAACTGTTTTTT. Translated, it gives CASSVDRGQWEKLFF.

This rearrangement joins TRBV27 to TRBJ2-1; 9 nucleotides line up with TRBD1. V was clipped by 4 bases and J by 2 bases; unmatched bases: 0. In germline, CDR1 is MNHEY, CDR2 SMNVEV (reference sequence). The CDR3 has 14 residues. The CDR3 region is CASSWDRAYNEQFF. The CDR3 DNA sequence: TGTGCCAGCAGTTGGGACAGGGCCTACAATGAGCAGTTCTTC.

The chain couples TRBV9 to TRBJ2-5; D may be TRBD1 (6 bases). In germline, CDR1 is SGDLS, CDR2 YYNGEE. CDR3 length equals 18 residues. Trimming shortened V by 2 bases and J by 1 base, and 21 bases separated the two germline ends. In nucleotides, the CDR3 is TGTGCCAGCAGCGTTAGCGCGGGTGGCAGGGGCCTCCAAGAGACCCAGTACTTC. Translated: CASSVSAGGRGLQETQYF. Combining the CDR3 with reference TRBV9 and TRBJ2-5 gives the whole variable domain DSGVTQTPKHLITATGQRVTLRCSPRSGDLSVYWYQQSLDQGLQFLIQYYNGEERAKGNILERFSAQQFPDLHSELNLSSLELGDSALYFCASSVSAGGRGLQETQYFGPGTRLLVL.

The chain uses TRBV28 and TRBJ1-5, with D unclear. V lost 6 bases and J lost 5, with 11 bases in between. CDR1 and CDR2 (germline): MDHEN, SYDVKM. This CDR3 has 13 residues. As DNA, the CDR3 is TGTGCCAGCAGGCCCCGGAGTCATCAGCCCCAGCATTTT. Residues: CASRPRSHQPQHF.

V usage is TRBV6-1 and J usage is TRBJ1-2; the D gene is possibly TRBD1 (5 bases). CDR3 length: 15 amino acids. Germline CDR1 and CDR2: MNHNS and SASEGT. Trimming cost V 0 bases and J 4 bases, with 12 bases left between them. The CDR3 is CASSEALPGPYGYTF. In DNA form, the CDR3 reads TGTGCCAGCAGTGAAGCGCTTCCAGGGCCCTATGGCTACACCTTC.

V usage is TRBV7-2 and J usage is TRBJ2-7; tentatively, D is TRBD1 (6 bases). Germline assignment: CDR1 SGHTA and CDR2 FQGNSA. Trimming cost V 3 bases and J 4 bases, with 10 bases left between them. This CDR3 has 13 amino acids. The CDR3 spells CASSLAGEYEQYF. In DNA form, the CDR3 reads TGTGCCAGCAGCTTGGCAGGGGAGTACGAGCAGTACTTC.

V is TRBV29-1 and J is TRBJ1-2, with 9 nucleotides matching TRBD1. There are 14 residues in the CDR3. Germline CDR1 SQVTM, CDR2 ANQGSEA. Trimming took 7 bases from V and 3 from J; bases not matched to a gene: 9. Written as DNA, the CDR3 is TGCAGCGGGGAGGAGCGGGACAGGGACTATGGCTACACCTTC. Protein: CSGEERDRDYGYTF.

The rearrangement joins TRBV7-2 to TRBJ2-7; 9 bases fit TRBD2. In germline, CDR1 is SGHTA, CDR2 FQGNSA. Trimming removed 5 bases from V and 2 bases from J; junction bases left unmatched: 10. CDR3 length equals 16 residues. CDR3 loop: CASSPAYSGGPYEQYF. CDR3 bases: TGTGCCAGCAGCCCCGCATATAGCGGGGGTCCCTACGAGCAGTACTTC.

The V and J genes are TRBV15 and TRBJ1-4, with 7 bases lining up with TRBD1. Germline CDR1 LNHNV, CDR2 YYDKDF (reference sequence). V trimming: 4 bases; J trimming: 7 bases; junction bases outside the gene matches: 12. This CDR3 has 16 residues. CDR3 sequence: CATSKGGRGGGEKLFF. The CDR3, as DNA: TGTGCCACCAGCAAAGGGGGCCGTGGGGGCGGTGAAAAACTGTTTTTT.

The chain combines TRBV5-1 with TRBJ2-5; 7 bases align to TRBD1. With V trimmed by 3 bases and J by 3 bases, 5 bases remained unmatched. The CDR3 loop spans 14 amino acids. Germline CDR1 reads SGHRS; CDR2 reads YFSETQ. Here the CDR3 DNA reads TGCGCCAGCAGCTCTACAGGGGCTGAAGAGACCCAGTACTTC. As protein: CASSSTGAEETQYF.

The rearrangement joins TRBV30 to TRBJ2-1, with D perhaps TRBD2 (5 bases). Germline-derived CDR1 and CDR2 are GTSNPN and SVGIG (reference sequence). The CDR3 sequence is 14 residues long. Trimming removed 2 bases from V and 0 bases from J, with 8 bases in between. The chain's CDR3 is CAWSSGSSYNEQFF. CDR3 in DNA: TGTGCCTGGAGTTCTGGGAGCTCCTACAATGAGCAGTTCTTC.

This chain joins TRBV20-1 and TRBJ2-3; D unresolved. V gave up 0 bases and J gave up 7 bases, with 5 bases separating them. The CDR3 sequence is 11 residues long. The germline CDR1 and CDR2 sequences are DFQATT and SNEGSKA (reference sequence). CDR3 protein: CSARDRNTQYF. The CDR3 nucleotides are TGCAGTGCTAGAGATAGAAATACGCAGTATTTT.